A selection of T cell receptor beta chains follows, all from one sample in a study of shared clonotypes between healthy human individuals. Profiled with immunoSEQ multiplex PCR; TCRdb holds only in-frame clones, not every one. This sample carries hundreds of thousands of clones, 74% of them seen once, and the ten largest clones take approximately 1.6%. Material: memory CD4+ T cells sorted from blood. The receptor source for this set is a woman aged 25 to 39 in good health. The CDR3 runs from the conserved cysteine through the conserved F or W. The order of the fields is V gene, D gene, clone size, J gene, CDR3 protein, CDR3 DNA. D genes are given only for firm matches. Clone size is not always given. Where it is, it says once, few, many or a class for expanded clones.

>TRBV7-2|TRBD1|NA|TRBJ1-1
CASSSPSTGARTEAFF
TGTGCCAGCAGCTCGCCCTCGACAGGGGCCCGCACTGAAGCTTTCTTT
>TRBV6-5|NA|NA|TRBJ2-7
CASSPEGGSYEQYF
TGTGCCAGCAGTCCCGAGGGGGGGTCCTACGAGCAGTACTTC
>TRBV5-1|NA|NA|TRBJ1-5
CASSPGGAANQPQHF
TGCGCCAGCAGCCCTGGAGGGGCAGCTAATCAGCCCCAGCATTTT
>TRBV18|NA|NA|TRBJ2-3
CASSPLRRQILTSTDTQYF
TGTGCCAGCTCACCACTAAGGCGGCAAATCTTAACTAGCACAGATACGCAGTATTTT
>TRBV29-1|TRBD1|NA|TRBJ2-7
CSAGQGAYEQYF
TGCAGCGCGGGACAGGGAGCCTACGAGCAGTACTTC
>TRBV30|NA|NA|TRBJ1-2
CAWSVLWSYGYTF
TGTGCCTGGAGTGTACTGTGGAGCTATGGCTACACCTTC
>TRBV15|NA|NA|TRBJ1-4
CATSRVGGGLGEKLFF
TGTGCCACCAGCAGAGTGGGGGGAGGGCTTGGGGAAAAACTGTTTTTT
>TRBV18|NA|NA|TRBJ1-4
CASSPSLNNEKLFF
TGTGCCAGCTCACCATCGCTAAACAATGAAAAACTGTTTTTT
>TRBV28|TRBD1|NA|TRBJ1-2
CASSRDRIYGYTF
TGTGCCAGCTCCAGGGACAGGATATATGGCTACACCTTC
>TRBV5-5|NA|once|TRBJ2-7
CASSFKLHEQYF
TGTGCCAGCAGCTTTAAGTTGCACGAGCAGTACTTC
>TRBV18|NA|NA|TRBJ2-6
CASSPQGLSVVLTF
TGTGCCAGCTCACCGCAAGGACTTAGTGTCGTCCTGACTTTC
>TRBV5-1|TRBD1|NA|TRBJ1-6
CASSFQGAEGNSPLHF
TGCGCCAGCAGCTTTCAGGGGGCAGAAGGGAATTCACCCCTCCACTTT
>TRBV28|TRBD1|NA|TRBJ2-7
CASSLLQGSNEQYF
TGTGCCAGCAGTTTATTACAGGGGTCGAACGAGCAGTACTTC
>TRBV18|NA|NA|TRBJ1-2
CASSQEEHGYTF
TGTGCCAGCTCCCAAGAAGAACATGGCTACACCTTC
>TRBV7-2|NA|many|TRBJ1-3
CASSQNRVSGNTIYF
TGTGCCAGCAGCCAGAACAGGGTCTCTGGAAACACCATATATTTT
>TRBV5-1|NA|NA|TRBJ2-1
CASSLGSPRTYNEQFF
TGCGCCAGCAGCTTGGGATCACCGAGAACCTACAATGAGCAGTTCTTC
>TRBV6-4|NA|NA|TRBJ2-7
CASSDGPGIYEQYF
TGTGCCAGCAGTGACGGTCCGGGGATCTACGAGCAGTACTTC
>TRBV5-6|TRBD1|NA|TRBJ1-4
CASSLQDRDFEEKLFF
TGTGCCAGCAGCTTGCAAGACAGGGACTTTGAGGAAAAACTGTTTTTT
>TRBV19|TRBD1|NA|TRBJ2-5
CASSGPDRGLQYGETQYF
TGTGCCAGTAGCGGGCCGGACAGGGGGCTGCAGTACGGAGAGACCCAGTACTTC
>TRBV7-2|NA|NA|TRBJ2-6
CASSFSSGANVLTF
TGTGCCAGCAGCTTCTCTTCTGGGGCCAACGTCCTGACTTTC
>TRBV5-5|NA|few|TRBJ2-7
CASSPEYRQLYEQYF
TGTGCCAGCAGCCCCGAATATAGACAGCTATACGAGCAGTACTTC
>TRBV10-2|TRBD1|NA|TRBJ2-1
CATKSTGGVEQFF
TGCGCCACCAAATCGACAGGGGGTGTTGAGCAGTTCTTC
>TRBV6-5|TRBD1|NA|TRBJ1-2
CASSYSKGQGVHGYTF
TGTGCCAGCAGTTACTCAAAGGGACAGGGGGTACACGGCTACACCTTC
>TRBV9|NA|NA|TRBJ2-3
CASSVLDDTQYF
TGTGCCAGCAGCGTACTAGATGATACGCAGTATTTT
>TRBV30|TRBD1|NA|TRBJ1-1
CAWTRDRGPEAFF
TGTGCCTGGACGCGTGACAGGGGGCCTGAAGCTTTCTTT
>TRBV5-1|TRBD1|NA|TRBJ2-1
CASSPGTGYNEQFF
TGCGCCAGCAGCCCGGGGACAGGGTACAATGAGCAGTTCTTC
>TRBV19|NA|NA|TRBJ2-2
CASTTRGFPGELFF
TGTGCCAGTACCACTAGGGGGTTTCCGGGGGAGCTGTTTTTT
>TRBV28|TRBD1|NA|TRBJ1-3
CASSTGTGSSGNTIYF
TGTGCCAGCAGCACCGGGACAGGGAGCTCTGGAAACACCATATATTTT
>TRBV27|NA|NA|TRBJ1-5
CASSSGRDQPQHF
TGTGCCAGCAGTTCGGGCCGGGATCAGCCCCAGCATTTT
>TRBV2|NA|NA|TRBJ1-3
CASSRQGSGNTIYF
TGTGCCAGCAGCCGGCAGGGCTCTGGAAACACCATATATTTT
>TRBV5-1|NA|NA|TRBJ2-3
CASSLEPSTDTQYF
TGCGCCAGCAGCTTGGAACCTAGCACAGATACGCAGTATTTT
>TRBV5-1|TRBD1|NA|TRBJ2-3
CASSAGTGWGDTQYF
TGCGCCAGCAGCGCCGGGACAGGGTGGGGAGATACGCAGTATTTT
>TRBV7-9|NA|NA|TRBJ2-3
CASTTSTDTQYF
TGTGCCAGCACCACTAGCACAGATACGCAGTATTTT
>TRBV4-2|NA|NA|TRBJ1-2
CASSQDGTANYGYTF
TGTGCCAGCAGCCAAGATGGGACGGCTAACTATGGCTACACCTTC